This TCR beta chain was captured by sequencing in a study of T-cell memory formation after mild COVID-19. TCRdb independently ran MiXCR on the 5' RACE reads; one entry per CDR3 protein. The sample holds roughly 510,000 distinct CDR3 sequences; roughly a sixth are singletons and the top ten take roughly 8%. Germline V lookup: CDR1 SGHAT, CDR2 FQNNGV. The CDR3 extends over 16 amino acids. With 6 bases clipped from V and 5 bases from J, the junction kept 9 bases outside the gene matches. The clonotype comes from an adult woman who had mild COVID-19 (a few samples of this study predate the infection). Cell type and time point are not known. The material sequenced was PBMCs or a T cell subset sorted from them (not recorded which). This rearrangement joins TRBV11-2 to TRBJ2-2; 10 positions agree with TRBD2. The CDR3 DNA reads as TGTGCCAGCAGGAGACCGGGACTAGCGTCTACCGGGGAGCTGTTTTTT. This encodes CASRRPGLASTGELFF.